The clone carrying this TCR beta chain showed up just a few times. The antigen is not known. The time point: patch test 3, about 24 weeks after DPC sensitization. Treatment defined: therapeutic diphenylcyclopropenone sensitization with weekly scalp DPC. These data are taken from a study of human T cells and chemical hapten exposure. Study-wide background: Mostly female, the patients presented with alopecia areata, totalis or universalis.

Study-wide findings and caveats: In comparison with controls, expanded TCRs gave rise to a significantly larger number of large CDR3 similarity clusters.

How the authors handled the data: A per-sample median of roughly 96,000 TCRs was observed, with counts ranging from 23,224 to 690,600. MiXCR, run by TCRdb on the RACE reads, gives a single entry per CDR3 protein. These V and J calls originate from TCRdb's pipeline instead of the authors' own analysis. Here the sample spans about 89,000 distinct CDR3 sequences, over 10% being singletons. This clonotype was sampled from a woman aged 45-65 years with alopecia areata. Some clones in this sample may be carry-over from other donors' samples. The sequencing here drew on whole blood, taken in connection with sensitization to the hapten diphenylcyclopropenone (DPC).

The CDR3 coding sequence is TGTGCCAGCAAACAGATCGCGAACACCGGGGAGCTGTTTTTT. Protein product: CASKQIANTGELFF. V gene TRBV2 combines with J gene TRBJ2-2; D not resolved. This CDR3 has 14 residues. The ends were cut back, 7 bases at V and 0 bases at J, with 9 bases in the middle. The germline V gene has CDR1 SNHLY and CDR2 FYNNEI.